Here is one T cell receptor (beta chain) with its context. V dropped 0 bases and J dropped 4; count of bases not matched to a gene: 8. Looked up from germline, CDR1 is SGHDT and CDR2 is YYEEEE. This CDR3 contains 16 residues. The data are from a study of T cell changes during pregnancy in multiple sclerosis. Using immunoSEQ multiplex PCR, the repertoire was profiled, and TCRdb retains in-frame clones only, with some absent. The sample consists of approximately 100,000 clones, more than 85% of them appearing once. The source was peripheral blood, collected after pregnancy. The V gene is TRBV5-6, the J gene TRBJ1-1, with 8 bases fitting TRBD1. The origin of this receptor is a female donor with multiple sclerosis, enrolled in a pregnancy study. CDR3 sequence reads: CASSLEGGQGATEAFF. CDR3 in DNA: TGTGCCAGCAGCTTGGAGGGTGGACAGGGAGCCACTGAAGCTTTCTTT. The full variable domain, its missing parts supplied by reference TRBV5-6 and TRBJ1-1, is DAGVTQSPTHLIKTRGQQVTLRCSPKSGHDTVSWYQQALGQGPQFIFQYYEEEERQRGNFPDRFSGHQFPNYSSELNVNALLLGDSALYLCASSLEGGQGATEAFFGQGTRLTVV.